A selection of T cell receptor beta chains follows, all from one sample in a study of blood T cells in healthy people across ages. TCRdb fed the 5' RACE reads into MiXCR, producing one record per CDR3 protein. The data show some 940,000 distinct CDR3 sequences, with about 27% seen just once and approximately 10% held by the top ten. These data also featured in a second study, about T cells of mothers and their children.

Sequencing was done on a sample of blood. The receptors were gathered from a woman in her 40s in good health. Each CDR3 is given with its conserved first and last residue. A D gene is named only where the DNA matches it firmly. Size is stated for part of the rows, as once, few or many counts, or as a class when the clone is expanded.

CDR3 | DNA | V | D | size | J
CGGGWEAQYF | TGCGGCGGGGGGTGGGAGGCCCAGTACTTC | TRBV20-1 | TRBD2 | NA | TRBJ2-5
CAISESGRPIRNEQFF | TGTGCCATCAGTGAGTCGGGACGGCCAATAAGGAATGAGCAGTTCTTC | TRBV10-3 | NA | NA | TRBJ2-1
CASRDGTNTGELFF | TGTGCCAGCAGGGACGGGACGAACACCGGGGAGCTGTTTTTT | TRBV6-4 | NA | NA | TRBJ2-2
CASSRSDGRGETQYF | TGTGCCAGCTCACGCTCGGATGGGCGGGGAGAGACCCAGTACTTC | TRBV18 | NA | few | TRBJ2-5
CATIQGISYNEQFF | TGTGCCACTATACAGGGGATCTCCTACAATGAGCAGTTCTTC | TRBV24-1 | TRBD1 | NA | TRBJ2-1
CASSAGLGLNTEAFF | TGCGCCAGCAGCGCGGGGCTGGGCTTGAACACTGAAGCTTTCTTT | TRBV5-1 | NA | NA | TRBJ1-1
CASSFWTGAMGEQFF | TGTGCCAGCAGCTTTTGGACAGGTGCCATGGGGGAGCAGTTCTTC | TRBV7-2 | TRBD1 | NA | TRBJ2-1
CASSYTKPHSSTNYGYTF | TGTGCCAGCAGTTACACGAAACCCCACAGTTCCACTAACTATGGCTACACCTTC | TRBV6-5 | NA | many | TRBJ1-2
CASSSLIGPEAFF | TGTGCCAGCAGTTCGTTAATAGGTCCTGAAGCTTTCTTT | TRBV28 | NA | many | TRBJ1-1
CASTRGSSYNEQFF | TGTGCCAGCACTAGGGGCAGCTCCTACAATGAGCAGTTCTTC | TRBV12-3/TRBV12-4 | NA | NA | TRBJ2-1
CASLVGDEQFF | TGTGCCAGCCTGGTCGGGGACGAGCAGTTCTTC | TRBV12-3/TRBV12-4 | NA | few | TRBJ2-1
CASSLDSTLYNEQFF | TGTGCCAGCAGCCTGGACAGCACCCTCTACAATGAGCAGTTCTTC | TRBV7-9 | NA | many | TRBJ2-1
CASNGQYF | TGTGCCAGCAATGGGCAGTACTTC | TRBV6-1 | NA | many | TRBJ2-5
CASTNPGQGRPYTF | TGTGCCAGCACCAATCCGGGGCAGGGAAGGCCCTACACCTTC | TRBV28 | NA | NA | TRBJ1-2